This T cell receptor beta chain was documented in a study of identical twins. Findings and limits, study-wide: Fewer insertions marked abundant cord blood beta clonotypes; young adult naive trended weakly, memory not at all.

TCRdb processed the 5' RACE reads anew with MiXCR; each CDR3 protein has one entry. This repertoire shows about 730,000 distinct CDR3 sequences, approximately 22% found once; its top ten account for around 4.5%. This clonotype was counted between two and nine times. Its specificity is unknown. V gave up 6 bases and J gave up 9 bases, with 9 bases separating them. The CDR3 spans 12 residues. These sequences were also reported in another study, on T cells expressing NK-cell markers. That work adds: One of the eight sequenced donors was seronegative, whereas the other seven were HCMV-seropositive.

This TCR was recovered from a woman under 30 in good health. The sample taken for sequencing was PBMCs. V usage is TRBV12-3 or TRBV12-4 and J usage is TRBJ1-6, with D unresolved. CDR3 loop: CASSHRLSPLHF. The CDR3 coding sequence is TGTGCCAGCAGCCATCGCCTTTCACCCCTCCACTTT.